The 3 T cell receptor beta chains presented below share a single source sample, sequenced in a study of blood T cell repertoires in COVID-19. Assay: immunoSEQ multiplex PCR; the TCRdb copy retains only in-frame clones and omits some. The sample lists over 85,000 clones, around 90% occurring once. Input material: peripheral blood. These receptors originate from a male donor with acute or convalescent COVID-19.

This clone was detected once. V usage is TRBV5-1 and J usage is TRBJ2-2, with D possibly TRBD1 on 6 matching bases. V lost 4 bases and J 6 bases, leaving 13 bases between the germline ends. The germline V gene encodes CDR1 SGHRS and CDR2 YFSETQ. The CDR3 extends over 14 amino acids. The CDR3 here is CASSRGQSAGELFF. The DNA of the CDR3 is TGCGCCAGCAGCAGAGGACAGTCGGCCGGGGAGCTGTTTTTT.

The chain joins TRBV5-1 to TRBJ1-1, with 7 bases lining up with TRBD1. Germline trimming cut 4 bases from V and 11 bases from J; bases unmatched to any gene: 11. The CDR3 is 13 amino acids. The germline V gene encodes CDR1 SGHRS and CDR2 YFSETQ. The CDR3 here is CASSPRQGLEAFF. The CDR3 bases are TGCGCCAGCAGCCCCAGACAGGGTCTAGAGGCTTTCTTT.

This chain joins TRBV10-3 and TRBJ1-2; D unclear. Germline CDR1 reads ENHRY; CDR2 reads SYGVKD. Between the trimmed V and J ends, which lost 4 bases and 8 bases, there was a span of 8 bases. The CDR3 length is 11 residues. The CDR3 sequence is CAISGGSGYTF. The CDR3 DNA reads TGTGCCATCAGTGGCGGCAGCGGCTACACCTTC.